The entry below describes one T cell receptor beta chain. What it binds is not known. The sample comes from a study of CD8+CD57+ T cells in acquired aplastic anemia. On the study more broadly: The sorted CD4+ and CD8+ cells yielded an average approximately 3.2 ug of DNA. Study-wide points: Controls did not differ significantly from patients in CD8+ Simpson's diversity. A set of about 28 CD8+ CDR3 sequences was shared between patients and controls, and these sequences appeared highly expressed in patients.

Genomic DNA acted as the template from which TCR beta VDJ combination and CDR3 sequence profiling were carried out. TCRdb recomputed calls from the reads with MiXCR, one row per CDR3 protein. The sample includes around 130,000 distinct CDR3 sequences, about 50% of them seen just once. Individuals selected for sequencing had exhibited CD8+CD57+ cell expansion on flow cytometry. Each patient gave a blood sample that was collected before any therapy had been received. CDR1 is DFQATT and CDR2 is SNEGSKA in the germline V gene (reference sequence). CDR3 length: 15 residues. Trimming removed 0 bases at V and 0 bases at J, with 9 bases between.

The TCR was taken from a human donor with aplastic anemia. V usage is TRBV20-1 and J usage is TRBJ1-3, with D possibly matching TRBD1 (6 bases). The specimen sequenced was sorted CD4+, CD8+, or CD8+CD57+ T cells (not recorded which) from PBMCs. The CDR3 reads CSARDEQGSGNTIYF. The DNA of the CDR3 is TGCAGTGCTAGAGACGAACAGGGCTCTGGAAACACCATATATTTT.